Following are 9 T cell receptor beta chains from one sample sequenced in a study of T cell responses to AZD1222 COVID-19 vaccine. Method: immunoSEQ multiplex PCR; TCRdb's copy keeps in-frame clones and lacks some. The data show 120,000 or so clones, around 90% seen once. Sample: peripheral blood, taken on day 0 of AZD1222 vaccination. The receptor source for this set is an adult in good health.

The chain links TRBV19 to TRBJ1-1, with D possibly matching TRBD1 (5 bases). V was pared by 11 bases and J by 3 bases, with 16 bases between. The CDR3 is made up of 13 amino acids. Germline CDR1 LNHDA, CDR2 SQIVND (reference sequence). CDR3 residues: CAAGRGLYTEAFF. CDR3 coding DNA: TGTGCCGCGGGGAGGGGTCTCTACACTGAAGCTTTCTTT.

The chain joins TRBV5-6 to TRBJ1-2; the match to TRBD1 covers 11 bases. Per the germline V gene, CDR1 is SGHDT and CDR2 is YYEEEE. V was pared by 3 bases and J by 4 bases, with 17 bases of the junction left unmatched. The length of the CDR3 is 19 residues. The CDR3 bases are TGTGCCAGCAGCTCATTTTGGCAGGCGGACAGGGGGCAGGGCTATGGCTACACCTTC. Amino acid sequence: CASSSFWQADRGQGYGYTF.

This clone has only one observation. This chain connects TRBV11-2 to TRBJ2-7, with a possible D match to TRBD1 (6 bases). The CDR3 is 14 amino acids. CDR1 is SGHAT, CDR2 FQNNGV, per germline. V lost 0 bases and J 2 bases, leaving 8 bases between the germline ends. CDR3 amino acids: CASSLDPGAYEQYF. The CDR3 bases are TGTGCCAGCAGCTTAGATCCAGGGGCCTACGAGCAGTACTTC.

The chain recombines TRBV7-9 with TRBJ2-2; D possibly corresponds to TRBD1 (6 bases). Trimming took 1 base from V and 4 from J, leaving 7 bases between them. The CDR3 contains 14 residues. Germline lookup yields CDR1 SEHNR and CDR2 FQNEAQ (reference sequence). CDR3 region: CASSLDRVTGELFF. In DNA form, the CDR3 reads TGTGCCAGCAGCTTAGACAGGGTCACCGGGGAGCTGTTTTTT.

The rearrangement links TRBV7-2 to TRBJ1-1; D unclear. The V end lost 6 bases, the J end lost 0 bases, and 8 bases lay between the germline ends. The CDR3 covers 13 residues. Per the germline V gene, CDR1 is SGHTA and CDR2 is FQGNSA. CDR3 protein: CASRRNMNTEAFF. Written as DNA, the CDR3 is TGTGCCAGCAGGCGTAACATGAACACTGAAGCTTTCTTT.

This chain uses TRBV18 with TRBJ2-7; 10 bases align to TRBD1. Trimming removed 4 bases from V and 4 bases from J; junction bases left unmatched: 7. CDR1 KGHSH and CDR2 LQKENI come from the germline V gene. CDR3 length: 15 amino acids. The CDR3 bases are TGTGCCAGCTCACTTACTGGACAGGGGGGATACGAGCAGTACTTC. This translates into CASSLTGQGGYEQYF.

The chain has TRBV7-9 and TRBJ2-2, with D tentatively TRBD1 or TRBD2 (5 bases each). This CDR3 contains 17 residues. Germline-derived CDR1 and CDR2 are SEHNR and FQNEAQ (reference sequence). Trimming cost V 5 bases and J 6 bases, with 22 bases left between them. CDR3 loop: CASSNPWDRPGAGELFF. As DNA, the CDR3 is TGTGCCAGCAGCAACCCTTGGGACCGCCCTGGGGCCGGGGAGCTGTTTTTT.

As DNA, the CDR3 is TGTGCCTGGAGTGTTGGCAGGGGTAATTCACCCCTCCACTTT. Its protein is CAWSVGRGNSPLHF. The chain joins TRBV30 to TRBJ1-6, with D perhaps matching TRBD1 (6 bases). This CDR3 is 14 amino acids long. In germline, CDR1 is GTSNPN, CDR2 SVGIG (reference sequence). V shed 0 bases and J shed 6 bases, with 9 bases lying between them.

The chain combines TRBV2 with TRBJ2-3; 7 bases agree with TRBD2. With 8 bases clipped from V and 0 bases from J, the junction kept 8 bases outside the gene matches. The CDR3 is 15 amino acids. Germline CDR1 SNHLY, CDR2 FYNNEI. This CDR3 is CASGSQAGSTDTQYF. The CDR3 coding sequence is TGTGCCAGCGGATCCCAAGCGGGGAGCACAGATACGCAGTATTTT.